These T cell receptor beta chains were read from a single sample in a study of CD8 T cells in Susac syndrome. TCRdb re-called the immunoSEQ multiplex PCR reads with MiXCR, one entry per CDR3 protein. Here the sample spans some 150,000 distinct CDR3 sequences, approximately 94% being singletons. The sequenced material came from CD4+ T cells from PBMCs. These receptors were collected from a human donor in good health. Both conserved end residues are part of each CDR3. The D gene is left open where the match is weak. Part of the rows lack a size; the others show once, few, many or a class for expanded clones.

J gene | clone size | V gene | D gene | CDR3 DNA | CDR3 protein
TRBJ2-5 | . | TRBV5-4 | . | TGTGCCAGCTCCGAAGGTAGCGGCGAAGAGACCCAGTACTTC | CASSEGSGEETQYF
TRBJ1-2 | . | TRBV29-1 | TRBD1 | TGCAGCGTTGGTGGGGGAGACAGGGGTCGTGGCTACACCTTC | CSVGGGDRGRGYTF
TRBJ1-2 | . | TRBV7-9 | . | TGTGCCAGCAGCTTAGACCTCGACAGCTATGGCTACACCTTC | CASSLDLDSYGYTF
TRBJ1-1 | . | TRBV6-6 | TRBD1 | TGTGCCAGCCTGGGACAGAGGAACACTGAAGCTTTCTTT | CASLGQRNTEAFF
TRBJ1-2 | . | TRBV9 | . | TGTGCCAGCAGCCCAGACCCCGGGACAAGGAATGGCTACACCTTC | CASSPDPGTRNGYTF
TRBJ2-1 | . | TRBV20-1 | . | TGCAGTGCTAGAGAGGGCGGCACTTACAATGAGCAGTTCTTC | CSAREGGTYNEQFF
TRBJ2-3 | . | TRBV15 | . | TGTGCCACGGCGGAGGGGCTATTAGATACGCAGTATTTT | CATAEGLLDTQYF
TRBJ1-5 | . | TRBV28 | . | TGTGCCAGCCTATCCGGGCCGGGGCCCCAGCATTTT | CASLSGPGPQHF
TRBJ1-1 | . | TRBV7-3 | . | TGTGCCAGCAGTTTAACCGCCGGACAGCTGAACACTGAAGCTTTCTTT | CASSLTAGQLNTEAFF
TRBJ1-1 | . | TRBV18 | . | TGTGCCAGCTCAAGCAGAGTTCTTGAGGGGTTGAACACTGAAGCTTTCTTT | CASSSRVLEGLNTEAFF
TRBJ2-7 | . | TRBV5-1 | TRBD2 | TGCGCCAGCAGCTACGGACCGGGAGGGCCCGCCGAGCAGTACTTC | CASSYGPGGPAEQYF
TRBJ2-1 | . | TRBV29-1 | . | TGCAGCGTTGATTCGGGTTTTAACCTCTACAATGAGCAGTTCTTC | CSVDSGFNLYNEQFF
TRBJ1-2 | . | TRBV25-1 | . | TGTGCCAGCAGTGAAGTACTCAACTATGGCTACACCTTC | CASSEVLNYGYTF
TRBJ2-3 | . | TRBV5-1 | . | TGCGCCAGCAGCCCTGGACGGAGAATGACAGATACGCAGTATTTT | CASSPGRRMTDTQYF
TRBJ2-7 | . | TRBV5-1 | . | TGCGCCAGCAGCTCGACCCCGGGACTGACCTACGAGCAGTACTTC | CASSSTPGLTYEQYF
TRBJ1-4 | . | TRBV18 | TRBD1 | TGTGCCAGCTCATCGACCGGGACAGGGAATGAAAAACTGTTTTTT | CASSSTGTGNEKLFF
TRBJ2-7 | . | TRBV28 | . | TGTGCCAGCAGTGCTAGAGGCGAGCAGTACTTC | CASSARGEQYF
TRBJ1-2 | once | TRBV9 | . | TGTGCCAGCAGCCCGTCGACAGGTGAGGGCTACACCTTC | CASSPSTGEGYTF
TRBJ2-3 | . | TRBV4-2 | . | TGTGCCAGCAGCCAAGAGAAGGGGAGGACAGATACGCAGTATTTT | CASSQEKGRTDTQYF
TRBJ1-3 | . | TRBV30 | . | TGTGCCTGGAGTGGGTGGGCCGCTAGCTCTGGAAACACCATATATTTT | CAWSGWAASSGNTIYF
TRBJ1-1 | few | TRBV5-1 | TRBD1 | TGCGCCAGCAGCAGGAGGGACAGCCCGTGGGCTGAAGCTTTCTTT | CASSRRDSPWAEAFF
TRBJ1-1 | . | TRBV5-1 | . | TGCGCCAGCAGCCCGGATTTTAACGGGGGGAACACTGAAGCTTTCTTT | CASSPDFNGGNTEAFF
TRBJ2-7 | . | TRBV6-1 | TRBD1 | TGTGCCAGCGGCTGGGGAAGGACCGGGACAGATACCTACGAGCAGTACTTC | CASGWGRTGTDTYEQYF
TRBJ2-3 | . | TRBV20-1 | . | TGCAGTGCCGCGACCCCCCTGGAAGCAGATACGCAGTATTTT | CSAATPLEADTQYF
TRBJ1-5 | . | TRBV5-1 | . | TGCGCCAGCAGCTTGTTTCCCGACTCAAATCAGCCCCAGCATTTT | CASSLFPDSNQPQHF
TRBJ2-2 | . | TRBV12-3/TRBV12-4 | TRBD1 | TGTGCCAGCAGTCCTAACAGGGGCGGGGAGCTGTTTTTT | CASSPNRGGELFF